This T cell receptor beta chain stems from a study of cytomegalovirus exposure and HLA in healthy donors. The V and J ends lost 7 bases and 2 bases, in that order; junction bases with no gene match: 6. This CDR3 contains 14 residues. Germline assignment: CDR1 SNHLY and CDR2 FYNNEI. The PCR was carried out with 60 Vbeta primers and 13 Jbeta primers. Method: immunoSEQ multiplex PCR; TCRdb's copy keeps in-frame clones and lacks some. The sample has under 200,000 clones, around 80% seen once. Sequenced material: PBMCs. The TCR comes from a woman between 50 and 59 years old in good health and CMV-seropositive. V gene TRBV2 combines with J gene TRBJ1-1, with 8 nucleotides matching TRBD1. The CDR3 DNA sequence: TGTGCCAGCATCCCCGGACAGGGTAACACTGAAGCTTTCTTT. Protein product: CASIPGQGNTEAFF.